These 26 T cell receptor beta chains originate from one sample sequenced in a study of blood T cells in healthy people across ages. For the second PCR, which ran for roughly 7 to 11 cycles, a sample-barcoded 5' primer and a J-beta primer mix were used. One entry per CDR3 protein, called by TCRdb with MiXCR from the 5' RACE reads. In the table there are about 1.8 million distinct CDR3 sequences, around 48% of which are singletons. Sequencing was done on a sample of blood. The receptors here all came from a middle-aged woman in good health.

This chain connects TRBV5-1 to TRBJ1-2, with D possibly matching TRBD1 (5 bases). V lost 2 bases to trimming and J lost 0 bases, with 14 bases between them. Germline CDR1 is SGHRS and CDR2 is YFSETQ. The CDR3 has 16 residues. In nucleotides, the CDR3 is TGCGCCAGCAGCTTAACAACAGGCCAATCTAACTATGGCTACACCTTC. It is translated as CASSLTTGQSNYGYTF.

V is TRBV12-3 or TRBV12-4 and J is TRBJ2-1; 10 bases align to TRBD2. The CDR3 covers 17 residues. V was pared by 3 bases and J by 0 bases, with 5 bases of the junction left unmatched. This CDR3 is CASSLYSGGISYNEQFF. The DNA for the CDR3 is TGTGCCAGCAGTTTGTATAGCGGGGGGATCTCCTACAATGAGCAGTTCTTC.

This chain connects TRBV29-1 to TRBJ1-1; 7 positions agree with TRBD1. V dropped 7 bases and J dropped 4; count of bases not matched to a gene: 9. Germline values: CDR1 SQVTM, CDR2 ANQGSEA. The CDR3 has 13 residues. The CDR3 is CSAAMTGSTEAFF. Written as DNA, the CDR3 is TGCAGCGCCGCGATGACAGGGAGCACTGAAGCTTTCTTT.

The rearrangement joins TRBV20-1 to TRBJ1-1, with D possibly being TRBD1 (5 bases). Looked up from germline, CDR1 is DFQATT and CDR2 is SNEGSKA (reference sequence). This CDR3 has 15 residues. Trimming pared 2 bases from V and 0 bases from J, leaving 13 bases between. Written as DNA, the CDR3 is TGCAGTGCTAGACCCTCGGGACCTCTGAACACTGAAGCTTTCTTT. Translation: CSARPSGPLNTEAFF.

The CDR3 region is CASRPSSLVNTEAFF. The CDR3 region has the DNA TGCGCCAGCAGGCCCTCGAGTTTAGTGAACACTGAAGCTTTCTTT. This sequence joins TRBV4-3 and TRBJ1-1, with D uncertain. The germline CDR1 and CDR2 sequences are LGHNA and YSLEER. Trimming removed 6 bases from V and 0 bases from J, with 14 bases in between. There are 15 residues in the CDR3.

This clonotype was counted between two and nine times. The chain uses TRBV29-1 and TRBJ2-7; TRBD1 is a possible D gene (5 bases). The J call is uncertain, as TRBJ2-5 better fits the DNA end. From germline, CDR1 is SQVTM and CDR2 ANQGSEA. CDR3 length equals 11 residues. In DNA form, the CDR3 reads TGCAGCGTTGAAGATAGGGGGACCCAGTACTTC. Amino acids: CSVEDRGTQYF.

V is TRBV9 and J is TRBJ2-3; the D gene is possibly TRBD2 (6 bases). V lost 4 bases and J 9 bases, leaving 24 bases between the germline ends. Germline V CDR1 and CDR2: SGDLS, YYNGEE. This CDR3 has 16 amino acids. The CDR3 reads CASSSSRLAHKSTQYF. CDR3 nucleotide sequence: TGTGCCAGCAGCTCCAGCAGGCTAGCGCACAAGTCGACGCAGTATTTT.

This clonotype was seen more than once but under ten times. The V call is TRBV25-1, the J call TRBJ2-3, with 10 positions matching TRBD1. The V and J ends lost 7 bases and 1 base, in that order; junction bases with no gene match: 2. CDR3 length: 14 residues. Germline-derived CDR1 and CDR2 are MGHDK and SYGVNS. The CDR3 protein is CASNDRGRTDTQYF. DNA for the CDR3: TGTGCCAGCAATGACAGGGGGCGCACAGATACGCAGTATTTT.

The genes are TRBV9 and TRBJ1-1; D is unresolved. The CDR3 consists of 15 residues. Germline V gives CDR1 SGDLS, CDR2 YYNGEE. V was trimmed by 4 bases and J by 1 base, leaving 14 bases between them. The CDR3 DNA reads TGTGCCAGCAGCAGAAGCAATATGTGGAACACTGAAGCTTTCTTT. Protein: CASSRSNMWNTEAFF.

The rearrangement joins TRBV27 to TRBJ2-4; TRBD1 might be the D (6 bases). V lost 2 bases to trimming and J lost 3 bases, with 17 bases between them. Per the germline V gene, CDR1 is MNHEY and CDR2 is SMNVEV (reference sequence). The length of the CDR3 is 17 residues. CDR3 nucleotide sequence: TGTGCCAGCAGTTTAGAGGGGTCAGGGGCCCGCAAAAACATTCAGTACTTC. This sequence encodes CASSLEGSGARKNIQYF.

A few counts support this clonotype. The CDR3 DNA follows: TGTGCCAGCACCTCCGGGACACATAAAGAGACCCAGTACTTC. As protein: CASTSGTHKETQYF. The V call is TRBV7-2, the J call TRBJ2-5; D perhaps matches TRBD1 (6 bases). The germline gives CDR1 SGHTA, CDR2 FQGNSA. V was pared by 7 bases and J by 3 bases, with 15 bases between. This CDR3 contains 14 residues.

The CDR3 nucleotides read TGTGCCAGCAGTTACGTGCAGCCCACAGATACGCAGTATTTT. As protein: CASSYVQPTDTQYF. The rearrangement links TRBV6-2 or TRBV6-3 to TRBJ2-3; D call uncertain. CDR1 and CDR2 from the germline V gene are MNHEY and SVGEGT. V was shortened by 2 bases and J by 2 bases, with 8 bases between the two germline ends. The CDR3 runs 14 residues.

The sample holds a few counts of this clonotype. The chain combines TRBV28 with TRBJ2-3, with a tentative D call TRBD2 (5 bases). V was cut by 7 bases and J by 8 bases, with 28 bases left in between. The CDR3 consists of 17 residues. CDR1 is MDHEN, CDR2 SYDVKM, per germline. The CDR3 loop is CASTSRVSGLSHGTQYF. CDR3 in DNA: TGTGCCAGCACCTCGCGGGTTAGTGGCCTCAGTCACGGTACGCAGTATTTT. Variable domain in full (rest from reference TRBV28 and TRBJ2-3): DVKVTQSSRYLVKRTGEKVFLECVQDMDHENMFWYRQDPGLGLRLIYFSYDVKMKEKGDIPEGYSVSREKKERFSLILESASTNQTSMYLCASTSRVSGLSHGTQYFGPGTRLTVL.

The chain carries TRBV7-9 and TRBJ1-2; D is unclear. This CDR3 is 13 amino acids long. CDR1 is SEHNR, CDR2 FQNEAQ, per germline (reference sequence). V shed 7 bases and J shed 3 bases, with 12 bases lying between them. The CDR3 sequence: CASTHESDYGYTF. DNA for the CDR3: TGTGCCAGCACCCATGAAAGTGACTATGGCTACACCTTC. The variable domain in full, completed from reference TRBV7-9 and TRBJ1-2, reads DTGVSQNPRHKITKRGQNVTFRCDPISEHNRLYWYRQTLGQGPEFLTYFQNEAQLEKSRLLSDRFSAERPKGSFSTLEIQRTEQGDSAMYLCASTHESDYGYTFGSGTRLTVV.

The chain couples TRBV6-6 to TRBJ2-3, with unresolved D. The CDR3 length is 12 residues. Trimming left V 2 bases short and J 9 bases short, with 9 bases between. From germline, CDR1 is MNHNY and CDR2 SVGAGI (reference sequence). CDR3 sequence reads: CASSYEARTQYF. The CDR3 DNA reads TGTGCCAGCAGTTACGAGGCGAGGACGCAGTATTTT.

This clonotype has more than one count but fewer than ten. The chain is built from TRBV6-5 and TRBJ2-1; 7 bases agree with TRBD1. The CDR3 is made up of 15 amino acids. J was trimmed by 1 base and V by 5 bases; bases with no gene match: 5. CDR1 and CDR2 (germline): MNHEY, SVGAGI. The DNA for the CDR3 is TGTGCCAGCAGTCTCCAGGGGGAATCCTACAATGAGCAGTTCTTC. Residues: CASSLQGESYNEQFF.

The V and J genes are TRBV25-1 and TRBJ1-1; D remains ambiguous. The V end was cut by 8 bases, the J end by 0 bases, with 10 bases between. This CDR3 spans 13 amino acids. Per germline, CDR1 MGHDK and CDR2 SYGVNS. CDR3 sequence reads: CASGYGLNTEAFF. CDR3 nucleotide sequence: TGTGCCAGCGGGTACGGGTTGAACACTGAAGCTTTCTTT.

The chain links TRBV2 to TRBJ2-7, with 9 bases matching TRBD1. This CDR3 spans 15 amino acids. J gave up 4 bases and V 3 bases, and 7 bases lay outside the gene matches. Germline CDR1 is SNHLY and CDR2 is FYNNEI. The CDR3 DNA reads as TGTGCCAGCAGTGAGGGCGGGACAGGGAAATACGAGCAGTACTTC. Translating gives CASSEGGTGKYEQYF.

The CDR3 loop reads CASSHDTGSDEQFF. The CDR3, as DNA: TGTGCCAGCAGCCACGATACAGGGTCCGATGAGCAGTTCTTC. The rearrangement uses TRBV13 and TRBJ2-1, with D tentatively TRBD1 (6 bases). Germline V gene sequence: CDR1 PRHDT, CDR2 FYEKMQ (reference sequence). Trimming pared 5 bases from V and 8 bases from J, leaving 16 bases between. The CDR3 extends over 14 amino acids. Supplemented by reference TRBV13 and TRBJ2-1, the full variable domain reads AAGVIQSPRHLIKEKRETATLKCYPIPRHDTVYWYQQGPGQDPQFLISFYEKMQSDKGSIPDRFSAQQFSDYHSELNMSSLELGDSALYFCASSHDTGSDEQFFGPGTRLTVL.

In DNA, the CDR3 is TGCGCCAGCAGCTTGGCCTCGGCAGGGACCACAGATACGCAGTATTTT. Translated, it gives CASSLASAGTTDTQYF. This chain connects TRBV5-1 to TRBJ2-3; tentatively, D is TRBD1 or TRBD2 (5 bases each). The germline V and J ends were trimmed by 0 bases and 2 bases, with 13 bases remaining between them. CDR1 is SGHRS and CDR2 is YFSETQ in the germline V gene. This CDR3 region has 16 residues.

This clonotype came up once. V is TRBV28 and J is TRBJ2-1, with a tentative D call TRBD2 (5 bases). V lost 5 bases, J lost 13 bases, and 21 bases lay in between. CDR1 and CDR2 from the germline V gene are MDHEN and SYDVKM. CDR3 length equals 14 residues. The CDR3 DNA reads TGTGCCAGCAGTCCCGTGTGGATGGAGGAGACCCAGTTCTTC. Translated: CASSPVWMEETQFF.

A few counts support this clonotype. This chain links TRBV7-6 with TRBJ2-3, with 7 bases lining up with TRBD2. With 5 bases clipped from V and 1 base from J, the junction kept 12 bases outside the gene matches. Germline loops: CDR1 SGHVS, CDR2 FNYEAQ. This CDR3 has 17 residues. CDR3: CASSHRTRADGTDTQYF. The CDR3 nucleotides are TGTGCCAGCAGCCACCGGACTAGAGCTGACGGCACAGATACGCAGTATTTT.

The chain combines TRBV28 with TRBJ1-5; the match to TRBD1 covers 8 bases. V dropped 6 bases and J dropped 3; count of bases not matched to a gene: 7. CDR3 size: 15 residues. Germline V gives CDR1 MDHEN, CDR2 SYDVKM. The CDR3 DNA is TGTGCCAGCAGGTGGACAGGGAGGTCCAATCAGCCCCAGCATTTT. It is translated as CASRWTGRSNQPQHF.

The chain carries TRBV7-9 and TRBJ1-1, with D uncertain. CDR3 length equals 11 residues. Germline V gene lookup returns CDR1 SEHNR and CDR2 FQNEAQ (reference sequence). Trimming pared 8 bases from V and 7 bases from J, leaving 11 bases between. CDR3 loop: CASPGHGEAFF. CDR3 bases: TGTGCCAGCCCCGGCCATGGTGAAGCTTTCTTT.

The rearrangement links TRBV20-1 to TRBJ1-1, with 7 bases fitting TRBD1. In germline, CDR1 is DFQATT, CDR2 SNEGSKA (reference sequence). Losses at the gene ends were 6 bases for V and 0 bases for J; bases not matched to a gene: 13. This CDR3 is built from 16 residues. CDR3 DNA sequence: TGCAGTGCCCCGGACAACAGACAGGGCATGAACACTGAAGCTTTCTTT. Protein product: CSAPDNRQGMNTEAFF.

The genes are TRBV24-1 and TRBJ2-3, with D perhaps matching TRBD2 (6 bases). Germline CDR1 KGHDR, CDR2 SFDVKD. Trimming pared 0 bases from V and 0 bases from J, leaving 9 bases between. The CDR3 sequence is 16 residues long. For the CDR3, the DNA is TGTGCCACCAGTGATTTGCGGGGGTGGAGCACAGATACGCAGTATTTT. This sequence encodes CATSDLRGWSTDTQYF.